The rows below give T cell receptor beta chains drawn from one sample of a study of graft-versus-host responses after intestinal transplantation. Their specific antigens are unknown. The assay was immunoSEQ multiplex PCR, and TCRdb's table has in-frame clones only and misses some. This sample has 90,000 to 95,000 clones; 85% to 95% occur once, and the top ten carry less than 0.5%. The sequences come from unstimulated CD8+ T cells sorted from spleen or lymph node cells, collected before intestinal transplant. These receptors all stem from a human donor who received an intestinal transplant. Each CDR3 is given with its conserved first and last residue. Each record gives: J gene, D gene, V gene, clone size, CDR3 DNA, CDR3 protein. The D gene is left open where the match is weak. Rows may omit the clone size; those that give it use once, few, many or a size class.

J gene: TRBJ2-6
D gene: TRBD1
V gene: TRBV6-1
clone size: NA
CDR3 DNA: TGTGCCGGGCAACAGGGGTCCTCTGGGGCCAACGTCCTGACTTTC
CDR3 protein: CAGQQGSSGANVLTF

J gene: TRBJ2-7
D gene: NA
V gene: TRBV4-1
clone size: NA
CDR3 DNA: TGCGCCAGCAGCCAAGGGAGCGAGCAGTACTTC
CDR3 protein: CASSQGSEQYF

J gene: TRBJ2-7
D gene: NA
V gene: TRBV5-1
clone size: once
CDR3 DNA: TGCGCCAGCAGCTTGGGGCAGGGTAATTCGGACGAGCAGTACTTC
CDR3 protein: CASSLGQGNSDEQYF

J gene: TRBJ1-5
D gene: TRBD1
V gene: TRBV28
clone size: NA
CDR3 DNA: TGTGCCAGCGATCACAGGGGGATCGACCAGCCCCAGCATTTT
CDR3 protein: CASDHRGIDQPQHF

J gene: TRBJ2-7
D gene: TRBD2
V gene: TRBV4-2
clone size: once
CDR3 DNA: TGTGCCAGCAGCCAAGTGCGGGGGAGCTCCTACGAGCAGTACTTC
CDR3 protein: CASSQVRGSSYEQYF

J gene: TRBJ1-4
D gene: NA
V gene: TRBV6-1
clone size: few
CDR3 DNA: TGTGCCAGCTCGTTACAGAGAAATGAAAAACTGTTTTTT
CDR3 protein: CASSLQRNEKLFF

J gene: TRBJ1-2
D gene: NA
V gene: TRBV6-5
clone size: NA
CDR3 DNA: TGTGCCAGCAGTCCCTCAGACTATGGCTACACCTTC
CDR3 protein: CASSPSDYGYTF

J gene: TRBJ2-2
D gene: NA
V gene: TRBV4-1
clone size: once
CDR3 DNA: TGCGCCAGCAGCCACAGGGAGAACACCGGGGAGCTGTTTTTT
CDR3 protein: CASSHRENTGELFF

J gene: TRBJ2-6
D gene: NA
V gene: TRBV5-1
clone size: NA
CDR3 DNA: TGCGCCAGCAGCTTGGAAGGGGGTGGGTCTGGGGCCAACGTCCTGACTTTC
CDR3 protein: CASSLEGGGSGANVLTF

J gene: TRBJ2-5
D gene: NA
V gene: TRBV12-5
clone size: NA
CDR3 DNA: TGTGCTAGCGCTACTTATAGTTTAGAGACCCAGTACTTC
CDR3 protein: CASATYSLETQYF

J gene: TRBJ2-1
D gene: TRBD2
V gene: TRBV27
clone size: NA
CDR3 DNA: TGTGCCAGCAGTTTCGGGACTAGCGGCTACAATGAGCAGTTCTTC
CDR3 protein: CASSFGTSGYNEQFF

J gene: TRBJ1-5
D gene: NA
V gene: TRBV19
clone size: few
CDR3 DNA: TGTGCCAGTAGTTTCCTTTCGTTTCAGGGAATGGATCAGCCCCAGCATTTT
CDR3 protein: CASSFLSFQGMDQPQHF

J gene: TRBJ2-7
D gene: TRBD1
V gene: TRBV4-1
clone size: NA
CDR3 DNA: TGCGCCAGCAGCCAAGGTCAGGGGGCTTCCTACGAGCAGTACTTC
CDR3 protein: CASSQGQGASYEQYF

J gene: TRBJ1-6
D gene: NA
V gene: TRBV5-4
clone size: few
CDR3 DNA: TGTGCCAGCAGCTTATCTCAGAGGGAAGCTTCACCCCTCCACTTT
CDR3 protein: CASSLSQREASPLHF

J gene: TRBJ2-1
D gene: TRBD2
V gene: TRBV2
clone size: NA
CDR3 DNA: TGTGCCAGCAGGGCTGGACTAGCGGGAGCGGTTGAGCAGTTCTTC
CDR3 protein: CASRAGLAGAVEQFF

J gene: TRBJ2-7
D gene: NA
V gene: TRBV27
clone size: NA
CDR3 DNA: TGTGCCAGCAGTTTATATTCCGGGACAATTAGGGACGAGCAGTACTTC
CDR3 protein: CASSLYSGTIRDEQYF

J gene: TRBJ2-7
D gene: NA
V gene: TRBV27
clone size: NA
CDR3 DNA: TGTGCCAGCAGTTTATCGGGGGGGGCAGGCGCCTACGAGCAGTACTTC
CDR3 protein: CASSLSGGAGAYEQYF

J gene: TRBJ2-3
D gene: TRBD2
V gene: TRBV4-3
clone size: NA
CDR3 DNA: TGCGCCAGCAGCCGATTTCTAGCGGGGGAGGGAGATACGCAGTATTTT
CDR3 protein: CASSRFLAGEGDTQYF

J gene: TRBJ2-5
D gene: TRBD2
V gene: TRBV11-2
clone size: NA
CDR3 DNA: TGTGCCAGCAGCTTCCGGGATCGAGCGGGATTGGAGACCCAGTACTTC
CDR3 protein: CASSFRDRAGLETQYF

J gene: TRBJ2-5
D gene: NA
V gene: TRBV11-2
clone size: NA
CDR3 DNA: TGTGCCAGCAGCCTCAGGGAGGCCCCACAAGAGACCCAGTACTTC
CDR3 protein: CASSLREAPQETQYF

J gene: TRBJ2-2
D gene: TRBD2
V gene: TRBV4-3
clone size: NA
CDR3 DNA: TGCGCCAGCTCGGGACTAGCGGGGGGTTGGGGGGAGCTGTTTTTT
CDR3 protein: CASSGLAGGWGELFF

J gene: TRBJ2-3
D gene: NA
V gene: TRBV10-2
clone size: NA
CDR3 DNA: TGCGCCAGCAGAGAACAGGGTACAGATACGCAGTATTTT
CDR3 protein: CASREQGTDTQYF

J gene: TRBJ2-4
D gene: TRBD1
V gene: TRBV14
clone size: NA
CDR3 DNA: TGTGCCAGCAGCTCCGGGACAGGAGGGTACATTCAGTACTTC
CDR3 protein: CASSSGTGGYIQYF

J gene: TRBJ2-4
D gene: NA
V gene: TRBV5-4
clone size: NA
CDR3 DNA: TGTGCCAGCAGCGCCGTAGGGGCGGACATTCAGTACTTC
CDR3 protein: CASSAVGADIQYF

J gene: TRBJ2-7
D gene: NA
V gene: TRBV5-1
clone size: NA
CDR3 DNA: TGCGCCAGCAGCTTGGCGGGAACCGGGTACGAGCAGTACTTC
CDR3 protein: CASSLAGTGYEQYF

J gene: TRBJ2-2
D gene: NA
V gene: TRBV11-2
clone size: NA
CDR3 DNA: TGTGCCAGCAGCTTCCTAGCCTACACCGGGGAGCTGTTTTTT
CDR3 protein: CASSFLAYTGELFF

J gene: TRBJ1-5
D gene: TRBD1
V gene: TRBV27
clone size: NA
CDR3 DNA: TGTGCCAGCAGTTTAGCAGGGGGCGGACAGCCCCAGCATTTT
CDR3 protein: CASSLAGGGQPQHF

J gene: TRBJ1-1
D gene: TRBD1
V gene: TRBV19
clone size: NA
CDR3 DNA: TGTGCCAGCCTGACAGGGCGGTTGACTGAAGCTTTCTTT
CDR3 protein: CASLTGRLTEAFF

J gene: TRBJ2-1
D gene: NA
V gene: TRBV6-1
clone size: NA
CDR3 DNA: TGTGCCAGCAGTGACGCCCCTTTGGTAGCGGTCACCAATGAGCAGTTCTTC
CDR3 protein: CASSDAPLVAVTNEQFF

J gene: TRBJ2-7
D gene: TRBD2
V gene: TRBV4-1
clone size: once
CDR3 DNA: TGCGCCAGCAGCCCGCTGGGAGCGGGAGTAGACGAGCAGTACTTC
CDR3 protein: CASSPLGAGVDEQYF

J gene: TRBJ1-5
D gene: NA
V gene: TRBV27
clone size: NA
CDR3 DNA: TGTGCCAGCAGTCCGAGGGGAGCGGGCCAGCCCCAGCATTTT
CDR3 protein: CASSPRGAGQPQHF

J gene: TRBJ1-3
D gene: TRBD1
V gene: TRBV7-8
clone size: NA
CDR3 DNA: TGTGCCAGCAGCGGAAACAGGGGCGATGGAAACACCATATATTTT
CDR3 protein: CASSGNRGDGNTIYF